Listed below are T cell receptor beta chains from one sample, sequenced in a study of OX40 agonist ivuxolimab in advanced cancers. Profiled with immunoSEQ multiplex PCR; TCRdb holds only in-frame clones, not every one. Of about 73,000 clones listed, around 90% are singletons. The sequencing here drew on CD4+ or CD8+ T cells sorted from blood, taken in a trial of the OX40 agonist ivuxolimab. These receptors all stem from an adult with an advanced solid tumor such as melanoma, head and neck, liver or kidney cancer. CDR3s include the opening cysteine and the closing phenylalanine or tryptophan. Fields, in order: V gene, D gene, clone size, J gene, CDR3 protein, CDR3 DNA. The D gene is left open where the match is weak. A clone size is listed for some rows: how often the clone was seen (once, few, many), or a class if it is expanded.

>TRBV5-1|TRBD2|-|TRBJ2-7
CASSLPPAGGPFYEQYF
TGCGCCAGCAGCTTACCCCCCGCGGGAGGGCCCTTCTACGAGCAGTACTTC
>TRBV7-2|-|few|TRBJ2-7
CASSLWTGGRYEQYF
TGTGCCAGCAGCCTTTGGACAGGAGGGAGGTACGAGCAGTACTTC
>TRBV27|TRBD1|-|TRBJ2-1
CASTGTAYNEQFF
TGTGCCAGCACCGGGACAGCCTACAATGAGCAGTTCTTC
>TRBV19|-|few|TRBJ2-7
CASTFTGSSYEQYF
TGTGCCAGTACCTTTACAGGGAGCTCCTACGAGCAGTACTTC
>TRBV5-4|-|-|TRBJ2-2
CASSLGLVGTGELFF
TGTGCCAGCAGCTTGGGACTAGTTGGCACCGGGGAGCTGTTTTTT
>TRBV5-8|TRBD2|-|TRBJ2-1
CASPPREGGSYNEQFF
TGTGCCAGCCCCCCACGGGAGGGTGGGTCCTACAATGAGCAGTTCTTC
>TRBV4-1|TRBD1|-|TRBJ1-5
CASSPRQGGINQPQHF
TGCGCCAGCAGCCCCCGACAGGGGGGGATCAATCAGCCCCAGCATTTT
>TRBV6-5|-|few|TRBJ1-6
CASSYSEGVGSLHF
TGTGCCAGCAGTTATAGTGAGGGCGTTGGATCCCTCCACTTT
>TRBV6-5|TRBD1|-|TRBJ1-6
CASSYDRGNSPLHF
TGTGCCAGCAGTTACGACAGGGGTAATTCACCCCTCCACTTT
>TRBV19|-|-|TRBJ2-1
CASCEGFSSYNEQFF
TGTGCCAGCTGTGAGGGATTTAGCTCCTACAATGAGCAGTTCTTC
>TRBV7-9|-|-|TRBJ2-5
CASSLVEETQYF
TGTGCCAGCAGCTTAGTCGAAGAGACCCAGTACTTC
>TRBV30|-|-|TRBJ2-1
CAWSPPYNEQFF
TGTGCCTGGAGTCCCCCCTACAATGAGCAGTTCTTC
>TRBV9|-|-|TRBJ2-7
CASSVTPSGSSYEQYF
TGTGCCAGCAGCGTAACTCCGTCAGGGAGCTCCTACGAGCAGTACTTC
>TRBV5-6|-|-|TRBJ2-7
CASSLAFRGFEQYF
TGTGCCAGCAGCTTGGCGTTTCGGGGGTTCGAGCAGTACTTC
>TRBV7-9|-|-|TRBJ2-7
CASSTDSLEQYF
TGTGCCAGCAGCACAGACAGCCTCGAGCAGTACTTC
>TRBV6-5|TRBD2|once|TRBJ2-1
CASSRTSGYNEQFF
TGTGCCAGCAGCCGGACTAGCGGATACAATGAGCAGTTCTTC
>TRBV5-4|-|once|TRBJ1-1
CASSGPDPLNTEAFF
TGTGCCAGCAGCGGCCCAGACCCACTGAACACTGAAGCTTTCTTT
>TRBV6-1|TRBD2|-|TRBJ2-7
CASRGLGSYEQYF
TGTGCCAGCAGGGGACTAGGAAGCTACGAGCAGTACTTC
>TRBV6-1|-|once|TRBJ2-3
CASSEEDPVWDTQYF
TGTGCCAGCAGTGAGGAGGACCCGGTTTGGGATACGCAGTATTTT
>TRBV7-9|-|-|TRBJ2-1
CASSFSPNSYNEQFF
TGTGCCAGCAGCTTCTCCCCCAACTCCTACAATGAGCAGTTCTTC
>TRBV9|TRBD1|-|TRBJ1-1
CASSPLDRRNTEAFF
TGTGCCAGCAGCCCACTGGACAGGCGGAACACTGAAGCTTTCTTT
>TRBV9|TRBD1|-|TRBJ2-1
CASSAQGAHVDEQFF
TGTGCCAGCAGCGCACAGGGGGCTCATGTTGATGAGCAGTTCTTC